This T cell receptor beta chain was recorded in a study of cytomegalovirus exposure and HLA in healthy donors. Study-wide points: Donors were assumed by presence/absence analyses to have roughly uniform sequencing depth.

Of note for this clone: Antigen unknown.

This PCR relied on a set of 60 Vbeta primers and 13 Jbeta primers. Generated by immunoSEQ multiplex PCR, the TCRdb table keeps only in-frame clones and is missing some. The table has more than 80,000 clones, 81% seen once. This CDR3 has 15 amino acids. Germline V gene lookup returns CDR1 LNHDA and CDR2 SQIVND (reference sequence). V lost 8 bases and J lost 5; bases outside the gene matches: 14. The sequencing input was PBMCs. The source is a girl aged 2 to 10 in good health and CMV-seropositive. The rearrangement joins TRBV19 to TRBJ1-2, with TRBD1 matching over 7 bases. The CDR3 here is CASSSGQSFLYGYTF. DNA for the CDR3: TGTGCCAGTTCCTCGGGACAGAGTTTTCTTTATGGCTACACCTTC.